This T cell receptor (beta chain) was documented in a study of T cells in Graves' hyperthyroidism and ophthalmopathy. PBMCs were obtained from about 9 ml fresh peripheral blood. V dropped 0 bases and J dropped 6 bases, with 12 bases sitting between them. This CDR3 comprises 13 residues. CDR1 and CDR2 from the germline V gene are DFQATT and SNEGSKA (reference sequence). Remarks on this clonotype: What it recognizes is unknown.

TCR beta CDR3 region amplification was performed from RNA transcripts. Researchers ran a first-round RT-PCR on the TCR CDR3 using the HTBI primer set. One entry per CDR3 protein, called by TCRdb with MiXCR from the multiplex PCR reads. The sample lists about 760,000 distinct CDR3 sequences; over 35% were seen once. General study results and limits: Clonotypes that were expanded in thyroid above 0.001 mostly appeared in blood too. A model of 13 V-J pairs discriminated ophthalmopathy from stable hyperthyroidism.

This chain links TRBV20-1 with TRBJ2-7; unclear D gene. The clonotype comes from a woman in her forties with Graves' hyperthyroidism. Sequencing was performed on blood. DNA for the CDR3: TGCAGTGCTAGAGATGAGCAGTCATTCGAGCAGTACTTC. Its translation: CSARDEQSFEQYF.